The 32 T cell receptor beta chains given below trace back to one sample, sequenced in a study of vaccination and CD4 T cells after COVID-19. Antigens for these TCRs are unknown. An Oncomine TCR Beta short-read assay was used to sequence the DNA from cultured CD4+ T cells. One entry per CDR3 protein results from TCRdb running MiXCR on the PCR reads. This table holds 20,000 to 30,000 distinct CDR3 sequences, approximately 37% found once. Treatment described: roughly 10-day PBMC culture with coronavirus spike peptide pools or control peptides (ViraFEST assay). Sequenced: CD4+ T cells from blood, cultured in vitro. These receptors all stem from a human donor who had recovered from COVID-19.

The J gene is TRBJ2-2, the V gene TRBV20-1; 12 nucleotides match TRBD2. Germline loops: CDR1 DFQATT, CDR2 SNEGSKA (reference sequence). The CDR3 contains 19 residues. V dropped 4 bases and J dropped 0; count of bases not matched to a gene: 12. CDR3 coding DNA: TGCAGTGCTACGGTCCTGGGGCTAGCGGGAGGGCCGAACACCGGGGAGCTGTTTTTT. This gives the protein CSATVLGLAGGPNTGELFF.

A few counts support this clonotype. The chain recombines TRBV6-5 with TRBJ1-5, with TRBD1 matching 10 bases. Trimming removed 2 bases from V and 5 bases from J; junction bases left unmatched: 12. Germline V gene sequence: CDR1 MNHEY, CDR2 SVGAGI. The CDR3 loop spans 18 amino acids. CDR3 coding DNA: TGTGCCAGCAGTTACCCCTCGCCGACAGGGGGCGGCGATCAGCCCCAGCATTTT. It translates to CASSYPSPTGGGDQPQHF.

This clonotype has just one count. The chain recombines TRBV14 with TRBJ2-7, with D possibly matching TRBD1 (6 bases). Germline CDR1 and CDR2: SGHDN and FVKESK. The germline V and J ends were trimmed by 5 bases and 0 bases, with 11 bases remaining between them. The CDR3 length is 14 residues. The CDR3 protein is CASSTQGISYEQYF. DNA of the CDR3: TGTGCCAGCAGCACGCAGGGGATCTCCTACGAGCAGTACTTC.

The V and J genes are TRBV12-3 or TRBV12-4 and TRBJ1-1; D is perhaps TRBD1 (6 bases). This CDR3 spans 14 amino acids. The V gene lost 3 bases and the J gene lost 6 bases, with 14 bases spanning the gap. CDR3 coding DNA: TGTGCCAGCAGTTTTAGGATGAAGGGGGCTGAAGCTTTCTTT. Translation: CASSFRMKGAEAFF.

The CDR3 reads CASSLGGRTYEQYF. CDR3 DNA: TGCGCCAGCAGCTTGGGCGGGAGAACCTACGAGCAGTACTTC. V and J are TRBV5-1 and TRBJ2-7; 7 nucleotides align to TRBD2. V lost 0 bases and J lost 2; bases outside the gene matches: 2. Germline assignment: CDR1 SGHRS and CDR2 YFSETQ. The CDR3 is 14 amino acids.

The J gene is TRBJ1-1, the V gene TRBV7-8, with a possible D match to TRBD1 (6 bases). Germline CDR1 SGHVS, CDR2 FQNEAQ. Trimming removed 7 bases from V and 3 bases from J, with 18 bases in between. CDR3 size: 15 residues. Here the CDR3 reads CASKRRQAWDTEAFF. Written as DNA, the CDR3 is TGTGCCAGCAAGCGGAGACAGGCCTGGGACACTGAAGCTTTCTTT.

The J gene is TRBJ2-7, the V gene TRBV6-1, with 10 nucleotides matching TRBD2. Germline V lookup: CDR1 MNHNS, CDR2 SASEGT. Germline trimming cut 6 bases from V and 4 bases from J; bases unmatched to any gene: 9. The CDR3 runs 15 residues. CDR3 region: CASRSLTSGNYEQYF. The CDR3 nucleotides are TGTGCCAGCAGATCCTTAACTAGCGGGAATTACGAGCAGTACTTC.

The chain links TRBV28 to TRBJ2-7; D ambiguous. Germline-derived CDR1 and CDR2 are MDHEN and SYDVKM. Trimming took 2 bases from V and 5 from J, leaving 10 bases between them. The CDR3 loop spans 13 amino acids. Here the CDR3 reads CASSLQIPHEQYF. The CDR3 bases are TGTGCCAGCAGTTTACAAATCCCCCACGAGCAGTACTTC.

V usage is TRBV12-3 or TRBV12-4 and J usage is TRBJ1-5; 7 nucleotides agree with TRBD1. The CDR3 is made up of 15 amino acids. The trim removed 3 bases at V and 3 bases at J, leaving 5 bases unmatched. CDR3: CASSLGTGDNQPQHF. CDR3 bases: TGTGCCAGCAGTTTGGGTACAGGGGACAATCAGCCCCAGCATTTT.

The CDR3 nucleotides read TGTGCCAGCAGCTTACGGTTAGCCCCGTTCTTC. Residues: CASSLRLAPFF. The chain recombines TRBV7-2 with TRBJ2-1, with D hard to call. CDR3 length equals 11 residues. Looked up from germline, CDR1 is SGHTA and CDR2 is FQGNSA. Trimming stripped 2 bases from V and 15 bases from J, with 11 bases between.

In its sample, this clonotype was seen a few times. The chain recombines TRBV27 with TRBJ2-2, with TRBD1 identical over 12 bases. Germline CDR1 and CDR2: MNHEY and SMNVEV (reference sequence). The trim removed 5 bases at V and 9 bases at J, leaving 7 bases unmatched. This CDR3 spans 15 amino acids. CDR3 sequence reads: CASSTAGTGGRELFF. The CDR3 coding sequence is TGTGCCAGCAGTACCGCCGGGACAGGGGGCCGGGAGCTGTTTTTT.

The J gene is TRBJ2-7, the V gene TRBV21-1; the DNA was not compared with TRBD1, the D call given in the table. TRBV21-1 is recorded as a pseudogene. The CDR3 loop spans 14 amino acids. The CDR3 protein is CASSKEHRDYEQYF. CDR3 DNA: TGTGCCAGCAGCAAAGAACACAGGGACTACGAGCAGTACTTC.

The rearrangement links TRBV7-9 to TRBJ2-3; D gene uncertain. Germline values: CDR1 SEHNR, CDR2 FQNEAQ (reference sequence). There are 17 residues in the CDR3. The V end was cut by 3 bases, the J end by 2 bases, with 18 bases between. CDR3 nucleotide sequence: TGTGCCAGCAGCTTTTTCCGGCAGACTTTCTACACAGATACGCAGTATTTT. Amino acid sequence: CASSFFRQTFYTDTQYF.

The chain combines TRBV7-3 with TRBJ2-3; 12 bases are a match to TRBD2. From germline, CDR1 is SGHTA and CDR2 FQGTGA. The CDR3 loop spans 17 amino acids. Trimming removed 5 bases from V and 3 bases from J; junction bases left unmatched: 9. The CDR3 region has the DNA TGTGCCAGCAGCCCAACCCCTAGCGGGGGGGCGACAGATACGCAGTATTTT. It yields the protein CASSPTPSGGATDTQYF.

J is TRBJ1-1 and V is TRBV15, with D possibly TRBD1 on 6 matching bases. The length of the CDR3 is 16 residues. V lost 3 bases and J lost 2, with 16 bases in between. CDR1 LNHNV and CDR2 YYDKDF come from the germline V gene (reference sequence). The CDR3 coding sequence is TGTGCCACCAGCAGTGACCGGACAGCAGTAAACACTGAAGCTTTCTTT. It specifies CATSSDRTAVNTEAFF.

This clonotype was seen a few times. The V and J genes are TRBV2 and TRBJ2-3; unclear D gene. The ends were cut back, 6 bases at V and 10 bases at J, with 14 bases in the middle. The CDR3 length is 12 residues. Germline loops: CDR1 SNHLY, CDR2 FYNNEI. CDR3 loop: CASRNNQVPQYF. CDR3 coding DNA: TGTGCCAGCAGAAACAACCAAGTTCCGCAGTATTTT.

This clonotype was observed a handful of times. CDR3 nucleotide sequence: TGTGCCAGCAGTGAGGATGTAGGTCAGCCCCAGCATTTT. Residues: CASSEDVGQPQHF. This sequence joins TRBV2 and TRBJ1-5; D not certain. The V and J ends lost 3 bases and 6 bases respectively, with 9 bases between them. Germline CDR1 and CDR2: SNHLY and FYNNEI. The CDR3 extends over 13 amino acids.

The chain couples TRBV7-3 to TRBJ2-2; possibly TRBD2 for D (6 bases). V shed 1 base and J shed 7 bases, with 13 bases lying between them. The CDR3 runs to 15 residues. The V gene's germline CDR1 is SGHTA and CDR2 FQGTGA. DNA for the CDR3: TGTGCCAGCAGCTTAATTGCGGACGGGGGCGGGGAGCTGTTTTTT. Translated: CASSLIADGGGELFF.

The chain joins TRBV20-1 to TRBJ2-1; D uncertain. CDR3 length: 13 amino acids. V was cut by 1 base and J by 9 bases, with 13 bases left in between. Per germline, CDR1 DFQATT and CDR2 SNEGSKA (reference sequence). For the CDR3, the DNA is TGCAGTGCTAGAGCGAATAGAGTACGTGAGCAGTTCTTC. Protein: CSARANRVREQFF.

V and J are TRBV3-1 and TRBJ1-1; D is ambiguous. V dropped 6 bases and J dropped 8 bases, with 16 bases sitting between them. The CDR3 loop spans 13 amino acids. Per germline, CDR1 LGHDT and CDR2 YNNKEL (reference sequence). In nucleotides, the CDR3 is TGTGCCAGCAGTACGGCCCCCCATTTGGAAGCTTTCTTT. The encoded protein is CASSTAPHLEAFF. Full variable domain (outside the CDR3, taken from reference TRBV3-1 and TRBJ1-1): DTAVSQTPKYLVTQMGNDKSIKCEQNLGHDTMYWYKQDSKKFLKIMFSYNNKELIINETVPNRFSPKSPDKAHLNLHINSLELGDSAVYFCASSTAPHLEAFFGQGTRLTVV.

V usage is TRBV29-1 and J usage is TRBJ1-1; the D gene is possibly TRBD1 (5 bases). The CDR3 covers 15 residues. CDR1 and CDR2 (germline): SQVTM, ANQGSEA. V was clipped by 4 bases and J by 0 bases, with 15 bases between them. The CDR3 bases are TGCAGCGTTGGAGCCGGGACTGTGATGAACACTGAAGCTTTCTTT. This encodes CSVGAGTVMNTEAFF.

In its sample, this clonotype was seen once. A much larger clone lies a single base off, so this may be a read error. The chain couples TRBV4-2 to TRBJ2-3, with D possibly TRBD1 on 5 matching bases. The CDR3 totals 16 residues. The germline V gene has CDR1 LGHNA and CDR2 YNFKEQ. The CDR3 region is CASSQPDRYRTDMQYF. The DNA of the CDR3 is TGTGCCAGCAGCCAACCCGACAGATACCGCACAGATATGCAGTATTTT.

This chain uses TRBV6-5 with TRBJ2-1; D may be TRBD1 (5 bases). Germline-derived CDR1 and CDR2 are MNHEY and SVGAGI. V gave up 2 bases and J gave up 8 bases, with 16 bases separating them. The CDR3 sequence is 15 residues long. In DNA form, the CDR3 reads TGTGCCAGCAGTTACCGCGCAGGGCCTTCATATGAGCAGTTCTTC. Its translation: CASSYRAGPSYEQFF.

V gene TRBV4-2 combines with J gene TRBJ1-1; perhaps TRBD1 as D (6 bases). The CDR3 length is 15 residues. The V gene's germline CDR1 is LGHNA and CDR2 YNFKEQ. V lost 1 base to trimming and J lost 3 bases, with 12 bases between them. DNA for the CDR3: TGTGCCAGCAGCCAAGTGGCCCAGGGGTACACTGAAGCTTTCTTT. Translated, it gives CASSQVAQGYTEAFF.

The chain carries TRBV4-1 and TRBJ2-7; 12 bases are shared with TRBD2. V was pared by 4 bases and J by 4 bases, with 5 bases of the junction left unmatched. CDR3 size: 15 residues. From germline, CDR1 is MGHRA and CDR2 YSYEKL. CDR3 in DNA: TGCGCCAGCAGCCTCGGACTAGCGGGGCAATACGAGCAGTACTTC. It encodes CASSLGLAGQYEQYF.

This clonotype was detected a few times. This chain connects TRBV6-1 to TRBJ2-2; perhaps D is TRBD1 or TRBD2 (5 bases each). V was trimmed by 8 bases and J by 1 base, leaving 11 bases between them. The length of the CDR3 is 14 residues. Germline CDR1 reads MNHNS; CDR2 reads SASEGT. The CDR3 sequence: CASGGRGNTGELFF. The CDR3, as DNA: TGTGCCAGCGGGGGACGGGGGAACACCGGGGAGCTGTTTTTT.

This clonotype has more than one count but fewer than ten. J is TRBJ2-1 and V is TRBV18, with no clear D. Trimming removed 6 bases from V and 4 bases from J, with 4 bases in between. The germline V gene has CDR1 KGHSH and CDR2 LQKENI. The CDR3 length is 11 residues. CDR3 in DNA: TGTGCCAGCTCGGGGTACAATGAGCAGTTCTTC. It yields the protein CASSGYNEQFF.

This clonotype was counted a few times. V usage is TRBV5-4 and J usage is TRBJ1-6; weak D call: TRBD1 (6 bases). Germline CDR1 and CDR2: SGHNT and YYREEE (reference sequence). V was clipped by 4 bases and J by 7 bases, with 18 bases between them. This CDR3 contains 16 residues. CDR3 bases: TGTGCCAGCAGCCCGGGGTGGGGGGCGCAAAATTCACCCCTCCACTTT. The encoded protein is CASSPGWGAQNSPLHF.

The V gene is TRBV5-1, the J gene TRBJ2-3; D perhaps matches TRBD2 (6 bases). In germline, CDR1 is SGHRS, CDR2 YFSETQ. V lost 2 bases and J lost 2, with 9 bases in between. The CDR3 has 14 residues. The DNA of the CDR3 is TGCGCCAGCAGCTTTTCGGGGGACACAGATACGCAGTATTTT. Amino acids: CASSFSGDTDTQYF.

The chain carries TRBV2 and TRBJ1-1, with D possibly matching TRBD1 (6 bases). The CDR3 extends over 15 amino acids. Germline V lookup: CDR1 SNHLY, CDR2 FYNNEI. V lost 5 bases and J 1 base, leaving 14 bases between the germline ends. CDR3 residues: CASSRRAGENTEAFF. Here the CDR3 DNA reads TGTGCCAGCAGTAGACGGGCAGGGGAGAACACTGAAGCTTTCTTT.

This chain links TRBV19 with TRBJ1-2; 10 positions match TRBD1. Germline trimming cut 4 bases from V and 7 bases from J; bases unmatched to any gene: 6. Germline lookup yields CDR1 LNHDA and CDR2 SQIVND (reference sequence). The CDR3 is 14 residues long. The DNA for the CDR3 is TGTGCCAGTAGTACGGGACAGGGGTACAGTGGCTACACCTTC. Amino acids: CASSTGQGYSGYTF.

In DNA, the CDR3 is TGTGCCAGCAGCTTAGCGGGAGGGTTCGGAGATACGCAGTATTTT. Translation: CASSLAGGFGDTQYF. The chain carries TRBV28 and TRBJ2-3, with 11 positions matching TRBD2. Germline V gene sequence: CDR1 MDHEN, CDR2 SYDVKM. The CDR3 length is 15 residues. J was trimmed by 5 bases and V by 6 bases; bases with no gene match: 7.